This is a list of T cell receptor beta chains from one sample in a study of beta chain features in type 1 diabetes. TCRdb's table, derived via immunoSEQ multiplex PCR, lists solely in-frame clones and lacks some. The sample lists hundreds of thousands of clones, around an eighth occurring once. Specimen: naive CD4+ T cells from blood. Receptor source: a man aged 18 to 35 with type 1 diabetes. CDR3s include the opening cysteine and the closing phenylalanine or tryptophan. The D gene is left open where the match is weak. The listing skips clone size in some rows; elsewhere it reads once, few, many or a size class.

V gene: TRBV18; clone size: few; D gene: NA; J gene: TRBJ1-1; CDR3 DNA: TGTGCCAGCTCAAACCGGGACGGACGTTTCATGAACACTGAAGCTTTCTTT; CDR3 protein: CASSNRDGRFMNTEAFF
V gene: TRBV25-1; clone size: NA; D gene: TRBD1; J gene: TRBJ1-6; CDR3 DNA: TGTGCCAGCAGTGAATTAACAGGGGGTGGTAATTCACCCCTCCACTTT; CDR3 protein: CASSELTGGGNSPLHF
V gene: TRBV19; clone size: NA; D gene: TRBD1; J gene: TRBJ1-2; CDR3 DNA: TGTGCCAGTAGTATCGCCGGCGGACAGGGTACTACCTATGGCTACACCTTC; CDR3 protein: CASSIAGGQGTTYGYTF
V gene: TRBV4-1; clone size: NA; D gene: TRBD2; J gene: TRBJ2-1; CDR3 DNA: TGCGCCAGCAGCCAAGGAGCCCTAGCGGGGGGCCTAAATGAGCAGTTCTTC; CDR3 protein: CASSQGALAGGLNEQFF
V gene: TRBV2; clone size: NA; D gene: TRBD1; J gene: TRBJ1-2; CDR3 DNA: TGTGCCGGCAGGGACAGGGGAAACTATGGCTACACCTTC; CDR3 protein: CAGRDRGNYGYTF
V gene: TRBV7-2; clone size: once; D gene: TRBD2; J gene: TRBJ2-7; CDR3 DNA: TGTGCCAGCAGCTTAGGGACTAGCGGGATCTACGAGCAGTACTTC; CDR3 protein: CASSLGTSGIYEQYF
V gene: TRBV6-1; clone size: few; D gene: NA; J gene: TRBJ2-2; CDR3 DNA: TGTGCCAGCAGTGAAGGACAGCCATTTAACACCGGGGAGCTGTTTTTT; CDR3 protein: CASSEGQPFNTGELFF
V gene: TRBV6-5; clone size: few; D gene: NA; J gene: TRBJ2-3; CDR3 DNA: TGTGCCAGCAGTTACTCGTCCCTGTTTGGGGATACGCAGTATTTT; CDR3 protein: CASSYSSLFGDTQYF
V gene: TRBV30; clone size: few; D gene: NA; J gene: TRBJ1-1; CDR3 DNA: TGTGCCTGGTGCCACGGGGGCAGTATGAACACTGAAGCTTTCTTT; CDR3 protein: CAWCHGGSMNTEAFF
V gene: TRBV29-1; clone size: NA; D gene: TRBD1; J gene: TRBJ1-2; CDR3 DNA: TGCAGCGTTGAGAAGGGGGCGACCTATGGCTACACCTTC; CDR3 protein: CSVEKGATYGYTF
V gene: TRBV2; clone size: few; D gene: TRBD1; J gene: TRBJ1-1; CDR3 DNA: TGTGCCAGCCCAACCGACAGGGCGGGGACTGAAGCTTTCTTT; CDR3 protein: CASPTDRAGTEAFF
V gene: TRBV18; clone size: NA; D gene: TRBD2; J gene: TRBJ2-2; CDR3 DNA: TGTGCCAGCTCACCTTTCTCTAGCGGCGGGGAGCTGTTTTTT; CDR3 protein: CASSPFSSGGELFF
V gene: TRBV7-7; clone size: NA; D gene: TRBD1; J gene: TRBJ1-2; CDR3 DNA: TGTGCCAGCAGCTTGGTACAGGGGGCTGGTGGCTACACCTTC; CDR3 protein: CASSLVQGAGGYTF
V gene: TRBV5-1; clone size: NA; D gene: TRBD1; J gene: TRBJ2-2; CDR3 DNA: TGCGCCAGCAGCCTAGCAGGGGGCACCGGGGAGCTGTTTTTT; CDR3 protein: CASSLAGGTGELFF
V gene: TRBV5-1; clone size: few; D gene: NA; J gene: TRBJ1-4; CDR3 DNA: TGCGCCAGCAGCCGATCGTCATCGGGGGCCGGTATTGAAAAACTGTTTTTT; CDR3 protein: CASSRSSSGAGIEKLFF
V gene: TRBV30; clone size: NA; D gene: NA; J gene: TRBJ1-4; CDR3 DNA: TGTGCCTGGGCCCAGGGGAACGGTGAAAAACTGTTTTTT; CDR3 protein: CAWAQGNGEKLFF
V gene: TRBV6-1; clone size: NA; D gene: NA; J gene: TRBJ1-5; CDR3 DNA: TGTGCCAGCAGTGAAAGGTCGGCTAACCAGCCCCAGCATTTT; CDR3 protein: CASSERSANQPQHF
V gene: TRBV6-5; clone size: NA; D gene: TRBD1; J gene: TRBJ1-6; CDR3 DNA: TGTGCCACCGTCGACAGGGTCATGTCACCCCTCCACTTT; CDR3 protein: CATVDRVMSPLHF
V gene: TRBV2; clone size: few; D gene: NA; J gene: TRBJ2-2; CDR3 DNA: TGTGCCAGCAGTGTAGCAGGGCGAAACACCGGGGAGCTGTTTTTT; CDR3 protein: CASSVAGRNTGELFF
V gene: TRBV7-9; clone size: NA; D gene: NA; J gene: TRBJ2-7; CDR3 DNA: TGTGCCAGCAGCGTAAGAGGGGGAACCCTCACCTACGAGCAGTACTTC; CDR3 protein: CASSVRGGTLTYEQYF
V gene: TRBV6-6; clone size: NA; D gene: NA; J gene: TRBJ2-5; CDR3 DNA: TGTGCCAGCAGTTACTCCGAGGGGCAAGAGACCCAGTACTTC; CDR3 protein: CASSYSEGQETQYF
V gene: TRBV28; clone size: NA; D gene: TRBD1; J gene: TRBJ2-5; CDR3 DNA: TGTGCCAGCAGTACACCGACAGGGGTGGAGACCCAGTACTTC; CDR3 protein: CASSTPTGVETQYF
V gene: TRBV30; clone size: few; D gene: TRBD1; J gene: TRBJ1-5; CDR3 DNA: TGTGCCTGGAGTGCTCCCGGGACAGGGGGTCAGCCCCAGCATTTT; CDR3 protein: CAWSAPGTGGQPQHF
V gene: TRBV27; clone size: few; D gene: TRBD2; J gene: TRBJ2-1; CDR3 DNA: TGTGCCAGCAGTGATTCGGGACTAACTAACAATGAGCAGTTCTTC; CDR3 protein: CASSDSGLTNNEQFF
V gene: TRBV11-3; clone size: few; D gene: NA; J gene: TRBJ1-2; CDR3 DNA: TGTGCCAGCAGCCAACAAGAGATCTATGGCTACACCTTC; CDR3 protein: CASSQQEIYGYTF
V gene: TRBV9; clone size: NA; D gene: NA; J gene: TRBJ1-1; CDR3 DNA: TGTGCCAGCAGCGTATCGGGGGGCGCAGCTGAAGCTTTCTTT; CDR3 protein: CASSVSGGAAEAFF
V gene: TRBV30; clone size: NA; D gene: NA; J gene: TRBJ1-6; CDR3 DNA: TGTGCCTGGAGTGGGTACCACTCACCCCTCCACTTT; CDR3 protein: CAWSGYHSPLHF
V gene: TRBV5-1; clone size: NA; D gene: TRBD1; J gene: TRBJ2-1; CDR3 DNA: TGCGCCAGCAGCTTGGGACAGGGTGGTGAGCAGTTCTTC; CDR3 protein: CASSLGQGGEQFF
V gene: TRBV29-1; clone size: few; D gene: NA; J gene: TRBJ2-1; CDR3 DNA: TGCAGCGTGAAAGGGCAGGGAGCCAATGAGCAGTTCTTC; CDR3 protein: CSVKGQGANEQFF
V gene: TRBV6-5; clone size: few; D gene: TRBD1; J gene: TRBJ1-6; CDR3 DNA: TGTGCCAGCAGGAAACCGGGACAGAATAATTCACCCCTCCACTTT; CDR3 protein: CASRKPGQNNSPLHF
V gene: TRBV6-6; clone size: once; D gene: TRBD1; J gene: TRBJ1-1; CDR3 DNA: TGTGCCAGCAGTTACTCCTCAGGGGGCGTAGCTTTCTTT; CDR3 protein: CASSYSSGGVAFF
V gene: TRBV7-9; clone size: NA; D gene: NA; J gene: TRBJ2-1; CDR3 DNA: TGTGCCAGCAGCTTAGCGGGGTCGGGCCAAGGGAAGTTCTTC; CDR3 protein: CASSLAGSGQGKFF
V gene: TRBV6-6; clone size: NA; D gene: NA; J gene: TRBJ2-1; CDR3 DNA: TGTGCCAGCAGTTACGAGGGGACAAGCTCCTACAATGAGCAGTTCTTC; CDR3 protein: CASSYEGTSSYNEQFF
V gene: TRBV14; clone size: NA; D gene: NA; J gene: TRBJ2-5; CDR3 DNA: TGTGCCAGCAGCCCGGGCAGTTGGGCGGAGACCCAGTACTTC; CDR3 protein: CASSPGSWAETQYF
V gene: TRBV5-1; clone size: NA; D gene: TRBD1; J gene: TRBJ1-1; CDR3 DNA: TGCGCCAGCAGTCCGGGACAGGGGAACACTGAAGCTTTCTTT; CDR3 protein: CASSPGQGNTEAFF
V gene: TRBV12-5; clone size: NA; D gene: NA; J gene: TRBJ1-5; CDR3 DNA: TGTGCTAGTGGTACGGACGGGTTGTATAGCAATCAGCCCCAGCATTTT; CDR3 protein: CASGTDGLYSNQPQHF
V gene: TRBV25-1; clone size: NA; D gene: NA; J gene: TRBJ1-2; CDR3 DNA: TGTGCCAGCAGTGAAACGGGAACCCCTGTTTACTATGGCTACACCTTC; CDR3 protein: CASSETGTPVYYGYTF
V gene: TRBV4-1; clone size: NA; D gene: NA; J gene: TRBJ2-5; CDR3 DNA: TGCGCCAGCAGCCAAGGGGTTGCACTAGTCCTTGAGACCCAGTACTTC; CDR3 protein: CASSQGVALVLETQYF
V gene: TRBV4-1; clone size: few; D gene: NA; J gene: TRBJ2-7; CDR3 DNA: TGCGCCAGCAGCCCAGGCTACAGATCCTACGAGCAGTACTTC; CDR3 protein: CASSPGYRSYEQYF
V gene: TRBV10-3; clone size: few; D gene: NA; J gene: TRBJ2-7; CDR3 DNA: TGTGCCATCAGTGAGTCGTTGGGACTTAGCGACGAGCAGTACTTC; CDR3 protein: CAISESLGLSDEQYF
V gene: TRBV18; clone size: NA; D gene: NA; J gene: TRBJ2-1; CDR3 DNA: TGTGCCAGCTCACTATCTAGTGAGCAGTTCTTC; CDR3 protein: CASSLSSEQFF
V gene: TRBV29-1; clone size: NA; D gene: TRBD1; J gene: TRBJ1-2; CDR3 DNA: TGCAGCGCTGGACAGGGGGTTGACGGAGACTATGGCTACACCTTC; CDR3 protein: CSAGQGVDGDYGYTF
V gene: TRBV7-9; clone size: NA; D gene: NA; J gene: TRBJ2-1; CDR3 DNA: TGTGCCAGCAGTTCCCGGGCCAACGCCGGGCAGTTCTTC; CDR3 protein: CASSSRANAGQFF
V gene: TRBV4-1; clone size: NA; D gene: TRBD1; J gene: TRBJ2-7; CDR3 DNA: TGCGCCAGCAGCCAAGATGACAGGGGGCCCAGGGAGCAGTACTTC; CDR3 protein: CASSQDDRGPREQYF
V gene: TRBV28; clone size: NA; D gene: NA; J gene: TRBJ1-5; CDR3 DNA: TGTGCCAGCAGCCTGGGGGGGCAGCCCCAGCATTTT; CDR3 protein: CASSLGGQPQHF